This T cell receptor (beta chain) was retrieved from a study of cytomegalovirus exposure and HLA in healthy donors. Use of 60 Vbeta and 13 Jbeta primers characterized the PCR. Assay used: immunoSEQ multiplex PCR; TCRdb lists only in-frame clones, some missing. Of about 160,000 clones in the sample, roughly 70% are singletons; the top ten hold roughly 2.7%. The V end lost 0 bases, the J end lost 5 bases, and 17 bases lay between the germline ends. There are 16 residues in the CDR3. Germline values: CDR1 SGHRS, CDR2 YFSETQ. This receptor was obtained from a woman aged 40 to 50 in good health and CMV-seropositive. The sample consisted of PBMCs. The chain employs TRBV5-1 and TRBJ2-5, with D tentatively TRBD2 (6 bases). The CDR3 protein is CASSLGWTTLGETQYF. The CDR3 region has the DNA TGCGCCAGCAGCTTGGGCTGGACTACCCTAGGGGAGACCCAGTACTTC.